Below are 17 T cell receptor beta chains sequenced from a single sample in a study of T cells in Graves' hyperthyroidism and ophthalmopathy. Regions amplified from RNA transcripts were the TCR beta CDR3 regions. In the first-round RT-PCR of the TCR CDR3, the HTBI primer set was used. TCRdb reanalysed the multiplex PCR reads using MiXCR and keeps one entry per CDR3 protein. This table holds more than 650,000 distinct CDR3 sequences, approximately 14% found once. Sequenced material: blood. These TCRs come from a woman between 18 and 30 years old with Graves' hyperthyroidism.

This clonotype was observed a handful of times. The genes are TRBV7-6 and TRBJ2-2; D remains ambiguous. CDR3 length: 14 amino acids. The V gene lost 5 bases and the J gene lost 1 base, with 8 bases spanning the gap. The V gene's germline CDR1 is SGHVS and CDR2 FNYEAQ. In DNA, the CDR3 is TGTGCCAGCAGCCCCTCAGAGAACACCGGGGAGCTGTTTTTT. Protein: CASSPSENTGELFF.

This clonotype appeared a few times. The genes are TRBV29-1 and TRBJ2-3; 14 nucleotides line up with TRBD2. J was trimmed by 0 bases and V by 6 bases; bases with no gene match: 14. The V gene's germline CDR1 is SQVTM and CDR2 ANQGSEA. The CDR3 loop spans 19 amino acids. In DNA form, the CDR3 reads TGCAGCGTCAGAGGGACTAGCGGGGGTGGTCCGTGGAGCACAGATACGCAGTATTTT. Translating it yields CSVRGTSGGGPWSTDTQYF.

In its sample, this clonotype was seen many times. The gene calls are TRBV20-1 and TRBJ2-6, with 10 bases fitting TRBD2. The CDR3 is made up of 15 amino acids. Trimming at V came to 3 bases and at J to 4 bases, leaving 3 bases not matched to a gene. Germline V gene data show CDR1 as DFQATT and CDR2 as SNEGSKA (reference sequence). The CDR3 here is CSASLAGVGANVLTF. Written as DNA, the CDR3 is TGCAGTGCTAGTCTAGCGGGGGTCGGGGCCAACGTCCTGACTTTC.

J is TRBJ2-7 and V is TRBV7-9; D call uncertain. The CDR3 is made up of 14 amino acids. CDR1 is SEHNR and CDR2 is FQNEAQ in the germline V gene (reference sequence). Deletions cut 4 bases from V and 2 bases from J, with 12 bases between. In DNA form, the CDR3 reads TGTGCCAGCAGCTATTTACAGAGCCCCTACGAGCAGTACTTC. It codes for CASSYLQSPYEQYF.

This clonotype was seen ten or more times. V and J are TRBV4-1 and TRBJ2-7; 8 nucleotides agree with TRBD1. The V gene's germline CDR1 is MGHRA and CDR2 YSYEKL. This CDR3 has 13 amino acids. J was trimmed by 2 bases and V by 8 bases; bases with no gene match: 5. The CDR3 loop reads CASRGTGPYEQYF. The CDR3, as DNA: TGCGCCAGCCGCGGGACAGGTCCCTACGAGCAGTACTTC.

The V and J genes are TRBV30 and TRBJ2-4; 8 bases align to TRBD2. CDR1 is GTSNPN and CDR2 is SVGIG in the germline V gene (reference sequence). After removal of 1 base from V and 6 bases from J, the junction contained 8 bases not matched to a gene. The CDR3 is made up of 15 amino acids. In DNA, the CDR3 is TGTGCCTGGAGTGGGACGGGAGGGAGGGGAAACATTCAGTACTTC. It specifies CAWSGTGGRGNIQYF.

This chain uses TRBV9 with TRBJ1-2; D not resolved. Trimming stripped 4 bases from V and 2 bases from J, with 18 bases between. CDR3 length: 16 residues. CDR1 is SGDLS, CDR2 YYNGEE, per germline. CDR3 nucleotide sequence: TGTGCCAGCAGCCCCCAGTTGTACAACCAAAACTATGGCTACACCTTC. Residues: CASSPQLYNQNYGYTF.

This chain connects TRBV7-9 to TRBJ2-3; a weak D match, TRBD1 (7 bases). CDR1 is SEHNR, CDR2 FQNEAQ, per germline (reference sequence). Trimming took off 6 bases at V and 4 bases at J, with 11 bases between the two ends. The CDR3 sequence is 13 residues long. The CDR3 DNA is TGTGCCAGCAGATCAGGGGGGTCAGATACGCAGTATTTT. It encodes CASRSGGSDTQYF.

This clonotype was recorded a few times. V is TRBV9 and J is TRBJ2-1; 8 bases line up with TRBD2. Per germline, CDR1 SGDLS and CDR2 YYNGEE. CDR3 size: 17 residues. V was pared by 4 bases and J by 4 bases, with 13 bases of the junction left unmatched. The CDR3 protein is CASSPHWGGRSYNEQFF. The DNA of the CDR3 is TGTGCCAGCAGCCCCCACTGGGGCGGGAGGTCATACAATGAGCAGTTCTTC. Using reference TRBV9 and TRBJ2-1 for the parts outside the CDR3, the full variable domain is DSGVTQTPKHLITATGQRVTLRCSPRSGDLSVYWYQQSLDQGLQFLIQYYNGEERAKGNILERFSAQQFPDLHSELNLSSLELGDSALYFCASSPHWGGRSYNEQFFGPGTRLTVL.

This clonotype has at least ten counts. V usage is TRBV2 and J usage is TRBJ2-5; D gene unclear. CDR3 length: 15 residues. V was clipped by 3 bases and J by 5 bases, with 16 bases between them. Germline V gene data show CDR1 as SNHLY and CDR2 as FYNNEI. CDR3 residues: CASSEPVSRRETQYF. DNA for the CDR3: TGTGCCAGCAGTGAGCCAGTCTCGAGGCGGGAGACCCAGTACTTC.

Ten or more counts support this clonotype. The CDR3 coding sequence is TGTGCCAGCAGCCTTCCGGACATCCTGGGGAATGAGCAGTTCTTC. This translates into CASSLPDILGNEQFF. The chain is built from TRBV6-1 and TRBJ2-1, with TRBD1 as a possible D gene (5 bases). Trimming left V 6 bases short and J 7 bases short, with 19 bases between. Germline V gives CDR1 MNHNS, CDR2 SASEGT. The CDR3 consists of 15 residues.

V usage is TRBV5-4 and J usage is TRBJ2-4; 9 bases are shared with TRBD2. V gave up 0 bases and J gave up 4 bases; unmatched junction bases: 5. This CDR3 has 16 residues. CDR1 is SGHNT and CDR2 is YYREEE in the germline V gene (reference sequence). CDR3 sequence (DNA): TGTGCCAGCAGCTTGGTACTAGCGGGCTCAAAAAACATTCAGTACTTC. Its translation is CASSLVLAGSKNIQYF. Based on the CDR3 plus reference TRBV5-4 and TRBJ2-4, the full variable domain is ETGVTQSPTHLIKTRGQQVTLRCSSQSGHNTVSWYQQALGQGPQFIFQYYREEENGRGNFPPRFSGLQFPNYSSELNVNALELDDSALYLCASSLVLAGSKNIQYFGAGTRLSVL.

The chain links TRBV27 to TRBJ2-3, with TRBD1 matching 8 bases. The CDR3 extends over 13 amino acids. The ends lost 3 bases at V and 7 bases at J; junction bases unmatched: 3. Per the germline V gene, CDR1 is MNHEY and CDR2 is SMNVEV (reference sequence). DNA for the CDR3: TGTGCCAGCAGTTTCGGACAGGGACATACGCAGTATTTT. It translates to CASSFGQGHTQYF.

This clonotype was counted between two and nine times. The V gene is TRBV7-8, the J gene TRBJ2-1; a weak D match, TRBD1 (6 bases). Germline values: CDR1 SGHVS, CDR2 FQNEAQ. The CDR3 runs 15 residues. The V end was cut by 6 bases, the J end by 5 bases, with 17 bases between. CDR3 region: CASSHRRGSNNEQFF. CDR3 DNA sequence: TGTGCCAGCAGTCACCGAAGGGGGTCCAACAATGAGCAGTTCTTC.

This clonotype was counted ten times or more. V gene TRBV4-1 combines with J gene TRBJ2-3, with D unresolved. Germline V gives CDR1 MGHRA, CDR2 YSYEKL. Trimming left V 4 bases short and J 0 bases short, with 14 bases between. CDR3 length equals 16 residues. In nucleotides, the CDR3 is TGCGCCAGCAGCCCCCTGGGTTTGTCGAGCACAGATACGCAGTATTTT. Its translation is CASSPLGLSSTDTQYF.

This chain's CDR3 is CASSLVTSGTTYEQYF. The CDR3 coding sequence is TGTGCCAGCAGCTTAGTGACTAGCGGAACTACCTACGAGCAGTACTTC. The rearrangement joins TRBV13 to TRBJ2-7; 9 nucleotides match TRBD2. CDR1 is PRHDT and CDR2 is FYEKMQ in the germline V gene (reference sequence). CDR3 length equals 16 residues. Losses at the gene ends were 1 base for V and 2 bases for J; bases not matched to a gene: 6.

The chain couples TRBV2 to TRBJ1-6; D unclear. Per germline, CDR1 SNHLY and CDR2 FYNNEI. CDR3 length: 12 amino acids. V gave up 6 bases and J gave up 8 bases, with 8 bases separating them. In DNA form, the CDR3 reads TGTGCCAGCAGGCCTTCCTATTCACCCCTCCACTTT. Amino acid sequence: CASRPSYSPLHF.